A selection of T cell receptor beta chains follows, all from one sample in a study of blood T cell repertoires in COVID-19. Assay: immunoSEQ multiplex PCR; the TCRdb copy retains only in-frame clones and omits some. The sample records about 240,000 clones, 83% being singletons. The sequenced sample consisted of PBMCs or T cells enriched from blood (not recorded which). All receptors derive from a woman aged 40-49 years who had been exposed to COVID-19. The conserved cysteine and the conserved F or W are not part of the CDR3 here. D genes are given only for firm matches.

TRBJ1-1,TRBV7-2,TRBD1,ASSLDGTGVGNTEAF
TRBJ1-6,TRBV10-3,TRBD1,AIRETGGDNSPLH
TRBJ1-2,TRBV19,TRBD1,ASMGLQGPGRYT
TRBJ1-2,TRBV19,-,ASSIDQSEDGYT
TRBJ1-1,TRBV7-3,-,ASSLTHRGRTEAF
TRBJ2-4,TRBV30,TRBD2,AWSVGGSVNIQY
TRBJ2-7,TRBV27,-,ASRNPKGGGVYEQY
TRBJ2-7,TRBV7-2,TRBD1,ASSPPGQGFEQY
TRBJ2-7,TRBV5-6,TRBD2,ASSLGGLAVPYEQY
TRBJ2-7,TRBV28,TRBD1,ASSLLGTGIEQY
TRBJ2-2,TRBV9,TRBD1,ASSPGTVNTGELF
TRBJ1-2,TRBV4-1,-,ASSQGPLQYGYT
TRBJ1-6,TRBV15,-,ATSRDRQGVRPLH
TRBJ1-2,TRBV4-2,TRBD1,ASSQAWTGNDYGYT
TRBJ2-2,TRBV10-3,-,AISESRGQRDTGELF
TRBJ1-6,TRBV2,-,ASSSGQGQNSPLH
TRBJ1-5,TRBV6-2/TRBV6-3,-,ASSYGGFGNQPQH
TRBJ1-2,TRBV7-9,-,ASSLSNYGYT
TRBJ2-3,TRBV18,TRBD1,ASSSGQGNTDTQY
TRBJ1-3,TRBV7-3,TRBD1,ASSLQQGANTIY
TRBJ1-1,TRBV5-4,TRBD1,ASSSRGLMAEAF
TRBJ1-6,TRBV3-1/TRBV3-2,TRBD1,ASSQGTGNSPLH
TRBJ2-3,TRBV7-3,TRBD2,ASSEGLAGADTQY
TRBJ2-3,TRBV7-9,TRBD1,ASSLNTGEWSQY
TRBJ2-2,TRBV7-3,-,ASSLTTDTGELF
TRBJ1-6,TRBV7-2,-,ASSPRDTYNSPLH
TRBJ1-2,TRBV5-1,-,ASSSGAENYGYT
TRBJ1-1,TRBV3-1/TRBV3-2,-,ASRQTPAAEAF
TRBJ2-2,TRBV24-1,TRBD1,ATSDPWTGRPATGELF
TRBJ2-7,TRBV25-1,-,ASSERNSNSYEQY
TRBJ1-5,TRBV5-6,TRBD1,ASSLGQGAHQPQH
TRBJ2-3,TRBV6-4,-,ASSDSYGGEDTQY
TRBJ1-2,TRBV9,-,ASSVASRGNGYT
TRBJ1-4,TRBV19,-,ASSILSGATNEKLF
TRBJ2-1,TRBV3-1/TRBV3-2,-,ASSRRELGPYNEQF
TRBJ1-5,TRBV5-1,TRBD1,ASSPDRGNNQPQH
TRBJ1-5,TRBV19,-,ASSSQTGNQPQH
TRBJ1-4,TRBV7-3,-,ASTIRLLLRGATNEKLF
TRBJ1-1,TRBV7-3,TRBD1,ASSSRTGEAF
TRBJ1-1,TRBV19,TRBD1,ASREDRVYTEAF
TRBJ1-5,TRBV6-5,-,ASSTQGNNQPQH
TRBJ1-4,TRBV5-1,-,ASSPLSTNEKLF
TRBJ1-5,TRBV27,-,ASSLWGRGFGQPQH
TRBJ1-4,TRBV9,TRBD1,ASSERQGIYGEKLF
TRBJ1-2,TRBV11-1,-,ASSPDLAAGYT
TRBJ2-1,TRBV6-5,-,ASSRSPSSYNEQF
TRBJ2-5,TRBV19,-,ASSIGTAPRETQY
TRBJ2-5,TRBV4-2,TRBD1,ASSQEKQGHQETQY